This paragraph covers one TCR beta chain sequence. No cognate antigen has been identified for it. Base qualities are not at hand, and no much larger clone is one base apart. The cohort was made up of around 720 healthy bone marrow donors. At the time of sampling, every cohort member was nominally healthy, though immune exposures that went unrecorded were likely present. The donor was CMV seropositive and belonged to the group of more than 250 seropositive cohort members. Each donor provided a peripheral blood sample, and peripheral blood mononuclear cells were used for TCR beta sequencing. The Qiagen DNeasy Blood Extraction Kit was used to extract genomic DNA from the blood cell samples. These data come from a study of cytomegalovirus exposure and HLA in healthy donors (dated by TCRdb to 2017 to 2019). Broadly, across the study: An earlier analysis of roughly 630 of the donors reported 250 to 350 Gb of sequence data and 117 million unique TCR beta sequences from roughly 180 million T cells. The study combined high-throughput TCR immunosequencing, statistical association of individual TCRs with disease status, and machine learning to predict cytomegalovirus infection status. The later analysis used no new phenotypic data to find candidate immune exposures, relying instead on TCR beta sequences and their occurrence across donors. Every repertoire in the discovery cohort had been generated on one and the same sequencing platform. The study profiled the T cell repertoires of under 700 subjects by immunosequencing and related them to cytomegalovirus serostatus. Because of strong linkage in the cohort, 5 or 6 DR-DQ haplotypes were treated as single units for association and clustering. Donor age, sex, ethnicity and CMV serostatus were compiled together with the repertoire data. Of the approximately 400 genotyped donors, 75% to 85% were placed in the genetic ancestry cluster associated with self-reported Caucasian donors. A later analysis re-analyzed previously published TCR beta repertoires from 650 to 800 donors and added high-resolution HLA genotyping to study TCR occurrence patterns. HLA typing included class I and class II loci at four-digit resolution. A later genetic analysis used genome-wide SNP genotypes for about three fifths of the 666 donors, treating that subset as a discovery cohort. The study aimed to test whether signatures of past pathogen exposure could be identified by cataloging public T cell receptors. An early release that covered fewer than 800 HLA-typed donors contained about 300 gigabases of sequencing data and 75 million to 100 million unique TCR sequences. In an earlier analysis of 587 of the donors, high-throughput TCR beta sequencing was used to judge whether each TCR beta V gene segment behaved as functional or pseudogenic. Along with the roughly 700-subject first cohort, a separate validation cohort of over a hundred different subjects was used. Among some 410 genotyped donors of the cohort, an average of approximately 240,000 unique TCR beta nucleotide sequences were sequenced per donor, 15% to 20% of them non-productive. The number of typed donors differed by locus: about 620-630 for A, B, C, DRB1 and DQB1; 500 to 550 for DQA1; over 600 for DPA1; and around 470 for DPB1. On the study overall, not on this receptor specifically: Assigning TCR associations to individual alleles was difficult when HLA alleles, especially DR and DQ, strongly co-occurred. A later analysis found that TCR association rates varied across HLA loci, with DRB1 alleles showing the most associated TCRs and HLA-C alleles the fewest. In a later genetic analysis, a missense DCLRE1C variant was associated with V-gene and J-gene trimming of TCR beta chains, and the association was replicated in an independent cohort. Immune exposure information for the cohort was limited to CMV serostatus. Some IMGT-functional V segments, including TRBV6-2 and TRBV6-3, could not be told apart with the 87-base-pair reads, so those segments were excluded. Linkage disequilibrium might explain the correlated functional status among segregating V segments, but an unknown experimental factor could not be ruled out. In both the original and validation cohorts, the classifier was reported to diagnose cytomegalovirus status with high specificity and sensitivity. Only TCR beta chains were sequenced in this cohort, and the absence of alpha or paired-chain data limited detectable features. The authors suggested that the approach could potentially be extended to other disease states and immunological phenotypes. A later analysis found that most CMV-associated TCR beta chains appeared HLA-restricted, with HLA associations seemingly driven largely by CMV exposure. In an earlier analysis of around 500 of the donors, most TCR beta V segments appeared in productive rearrangements about 87% or about 30% of the time, broadly matching IMGT annotations. Several of the top co-occurrence clusters appeared to be linked to parvovirus B19, influenza, CMV and Epstein-Barr virus, according to a later analysis. A further reported finding was that TCR beta sequences accurately predicted the HLA-A and HLA-B alleles for most subjects in the first cohort. Because counts were too low, seventeen rarely observed V segments, including chromosome 9 orphons, were left out of the earlier analysis of a few hundred of the donors. Because HLA typing was unavailable for some donors at each locus, only the typed subset was used in association tests. The presence/absence analyses assumed that sequencing depth was roughly uniform across donors, and that assumption may not be true. A later analysis associated about 17,000 TCR beta sequences with specific HLA alleles at a false discovery rate of 0.05. In the study, some 180 TCR beta chains were listed as associated with cytomegalovirus. The sequencing pipeline was judged likely to have produced a cluster of highly shared sequence variants as a technical artifact. A later genetic analysis reported fewer N-insertions in productive TCRs among donors in an Asian-associated ancestry cluster than the approximately 670-donor mean. In vitro tests confirmed that a few of the cytomegalovirus-associated TCR beta chains recognize cytomegalovirus antigens. A later analysis found that HLA-associated TCR beta chains were more clonally expanded and had lower generation probabilities than equally common non-associated chains. Most TCR sequences were seen in very few donors, while some public TCRs were found in many individuals.

A distance of 26 bases separates the germline ends of V and J, which lose 3 bases and 6 bases respectively. Its CDR3 holds 18 amino acids, cysteine through phenylalanine. The only DNA kept is the CDR3, 54 bases in frame from the first base. The germline V gene (reference sequence) gives CDR1 as LNHDA and CDR2 as SQIVND. Libraries came from the immunoSEQ multiplex PCR assay. A mixture of 60 forward primers for TCR Vbeta segments and 13 reverse primers for TCR Jbeta segments was used in the multiplex PCR. The CDR3 region of rearranged TCR beta genes was amplified from genomic DNA with a multiplex PCR assay. On the Illumina HiSeq System, the amplified TCR beta libraries were sequenced as 87-base-pair reads. In the paper's pipeline: In a later analysis, roughly 80 million unique TCR beta chains were counted across the roughly 610 repertoires, and some 10 million of these chains were shared by at least two donors. To remove PCR and sequencing errors, raw reads were error-corrected and collapsed into unique sequences using a nearest-neighbor algorithm that merged closely related sequences. CDR3 sequences were aligned to IMGT reference sequences to assign V, D and J gene segments. Each retained sequence needed at least a six-nucleotide match to both a V gene segment and a J gene segment. A rearrangement was called productive if the CDR3 had no stop codons and remained in frame with V and J, and every other rearrangement was called non-productive. Following IMGT convention, CDR3 was defined as the stretch from the second conserved V-encoded cysteine up to the conserved J-encoded phenylalanine. Sequences without an unambiguous match to a single V gene segment were excluded from the earlier analysis of 450 to 650 of the donors. In an earlier analysis of 587 of the donors, a V segment was called functional when productive rearrangements were above 56.7%, and segregating when the standard deviation between donors exceeded 5%. A statistical classification framework was built for diagnosing cytomegalovirus status from the catalog of TCR beta chain sequences. A later analysis assigned V and J genes by comparing TCR nucleotide sequences with IMGT/GENE-DB human TR gene sequences. The TCRdist pipeline was used in a later analysis to assign CDR3 sequences and most-parsimonious VDJ recombination scenarios. In a later analysis, each TCR beta chain was defined by its CDR3 amino acid sequence together with its V-gene family, and reads lacking a unique V-gene family were excluded. As a way to deal with suspected cross-contamination and a sequencing artifact, a later analysis dropped roughly 620 nucleotide sequences that were highly shared and had low generation probability. In a later analysis, a clonal expansion index for each public chain was calculated from normalized within-repertoire ranks of inferred template counts. Generation probabilities in a later analysis came from a VDJ recombination model fitted to out-of-frame rearrangements, and those results were checked against IGoR. Hypergeometric tests were used in a later analysis to score TCR-TCR, TCR-HLA and TCR-CMV co-occurrence, with a repertoire-size bias correction applied to the TCR pairs. A later analysis estimated false discovery rates by permuting HLA or CMV assignments 20 times. In a later analysis, co-occurring TCRs were grouped using DBSCAN, with TCRdist sequence similarity added in when clustering inside HLA-allele-positive subsets. Repertoires with fewer than 30,000 or more than 120,000 public chains were left out of co-occurrence clustering, as were five repertoires with anomalous nucleotide sharing. TCRdb limited this immuneACCESS table to in-frame rearrangements with V and J called. A share of clones is missing; checked studies link under half to unresolved V genes, and the rest is unexplained. That table supplies the V and J calls and clone size; D and trimming were determined from the DNA. Across this sample there are some 120,000 clones, with roughly 83% seen only once. Roughly 20% of the sample lies in the top ten.

The chain joins TRBV19 to TRBJ1-2, with no confidently assigned D gene. The sample was PBMCs. The receptor's source is a man younger than 35 in good health and CMV-seropositive. The nucleotides read TGTGCCAGTAGTATTGTCAGGACTACAAAGAAAGGTGTGGATGGCTACACCTTC. The resulting protein is CASSIVRTTKKGVDGYTF.